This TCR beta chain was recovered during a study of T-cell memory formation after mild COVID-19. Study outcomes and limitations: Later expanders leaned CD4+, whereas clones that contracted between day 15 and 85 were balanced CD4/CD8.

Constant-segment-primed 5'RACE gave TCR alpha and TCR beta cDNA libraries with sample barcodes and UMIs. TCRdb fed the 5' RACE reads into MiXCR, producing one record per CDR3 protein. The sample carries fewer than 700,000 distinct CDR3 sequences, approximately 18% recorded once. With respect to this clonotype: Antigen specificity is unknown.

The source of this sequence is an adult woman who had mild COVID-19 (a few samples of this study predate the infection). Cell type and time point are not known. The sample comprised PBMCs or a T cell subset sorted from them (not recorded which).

The CDR3 nucleotides read TGTGCCAGCAGGGATCCTAACACTGAAGCTTTCTTT. Translated: CASRDPNTEAFF. The gene calls are TRBV7-9 and TRBJ1-1; D gene ambiguous. The CDR3 consists of 12 residues. V gave up 6 bases and J gave up 2 bases, with 7 bases separating them. Per germline, CDR1 SEHNR and CDR2 FQNEAQ (reference sequence).